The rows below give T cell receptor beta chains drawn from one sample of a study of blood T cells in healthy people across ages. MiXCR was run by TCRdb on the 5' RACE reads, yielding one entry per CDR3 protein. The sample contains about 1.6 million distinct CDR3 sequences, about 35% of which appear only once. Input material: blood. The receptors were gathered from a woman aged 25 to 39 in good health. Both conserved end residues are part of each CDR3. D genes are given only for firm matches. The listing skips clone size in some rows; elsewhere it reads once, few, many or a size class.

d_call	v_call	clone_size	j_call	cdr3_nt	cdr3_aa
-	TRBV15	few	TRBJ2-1	TGTGCCACCAGCAGAGATCGAGCCTCCTACAATGAGCAGTTCTTC	CATSRDRASYNEQFF
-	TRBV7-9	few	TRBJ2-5	TGTGCCAGCAGCCTGAATGGGGTAGAGACCCAGTACTTC	CASSLNGVETQYF
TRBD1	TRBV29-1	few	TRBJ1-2	TGCAGCGCCACGACAGGGGACACCTATGGCTACACCTTC	CSATTGDTYGYTF
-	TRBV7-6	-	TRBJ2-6	TGTGCCAGCAGCTTAGGGGCAGGCTATAGCTCTGGGGCCAACGTCCTGACTTTC	CASSLGAGYSSGANVLTF
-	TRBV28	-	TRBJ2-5	TGTGCCAGCAGTTTCGACTCGTGGCAAGAGACCCAGTACTTC	CASSFDSWQETQYF
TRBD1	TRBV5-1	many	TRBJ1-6	TGCGCCAGCAGCCTGGGACAGGCGGACCCTAGGTCACCCCTCCACTTT	CASSLGQADPRSPLHF
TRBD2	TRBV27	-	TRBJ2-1	TGTGCCAGCAGAAAGGGACTAGCGGCATACAATGAGCAGTTCTTC	CASRKGLAAYNEQFF
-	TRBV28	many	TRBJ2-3	TGTGCCAGCAGCTTGCCAAGAGATACGCAGTATTTT	CASSLPRDTQYF
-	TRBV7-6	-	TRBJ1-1	TGTGCCAGTAGCGTCCCACTCGGGACCAGGGAGGGCGGCACTGAAGCTTTCTTT	CASSVPLGTREGGTEAFF
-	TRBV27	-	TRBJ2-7	TGTGGCAGCAGTCATGCGGGACGGAGCTACGAGCAGTACTTC	CGSSHAGRSYEQYF
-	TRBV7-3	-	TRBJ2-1	TGTGCCAGCAGCAGGGGACGAGCGGGCCCCCCCCATGAGCAGTTCTTC	CASSRGRAGPPHEQFF
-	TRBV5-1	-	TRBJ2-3	TGCGCCAGCAAGGGGAGGCGGGACACAGATACGCAGTATTTT	CASKGRRDTDTQYF